This T cell receptor (beta chain) emerged from a study of naive and memory T cell subsets. Both TRBC1 and TRBC2 were covered by a beta constant-region primer of two equimolar oligonucleotides. The ligated cDNA underwent four PCR rounds using SP2 and nested alpha and beta constant-region primers. One entry per CDR3 protein results from TCRdb running MiXCR on the UMI-ligation and nested PCR reads. The sample lists more than 120,000 distinct CDR3 sequences, approximately 21% occurring once. CD4 T cells were positively selected, then CD8 T cells from the CD4-negative fraction. As to this clonotype: Antigen: not known.

V lost 3 bases and J lost 3; bases outside the gene matches: 8. The CDR3 loop spans 15 amino acids. The germline CDR1 and CDR2 sequences are SEHNR and FQNEAQ (reference sequence). Study-level points and caveats: Possibly reflecting memory cells re-expressing CD45RA, a few larger clonotypes occurred in naive repertoires, especially CD8. Gini index rose across naive, CM, EM and EMRA in CD4 and CD8.

The TCR comes from a human donor in good health. The sample comprised naive CD8+ T cells from blood. V usage is TRBV7-9 and J usage is TRBJ2-7; 7 bases fit TRBD1. The chain's CDR3 is CASSFSGTENYEQYF. The CDR3, as DNA: TGTGCCAGCAGCTTTTCCGGGACAGAGAACTACGAGCAGTACTTC.